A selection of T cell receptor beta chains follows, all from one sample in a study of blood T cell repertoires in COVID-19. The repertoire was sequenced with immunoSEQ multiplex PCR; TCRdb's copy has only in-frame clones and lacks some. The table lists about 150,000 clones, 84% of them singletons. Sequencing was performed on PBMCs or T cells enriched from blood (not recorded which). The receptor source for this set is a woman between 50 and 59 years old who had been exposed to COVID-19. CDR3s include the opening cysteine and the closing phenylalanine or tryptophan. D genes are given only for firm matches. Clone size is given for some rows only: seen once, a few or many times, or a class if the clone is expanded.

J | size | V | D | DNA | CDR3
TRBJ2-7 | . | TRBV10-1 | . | TGCGCCAGCAGCGGAGGCTCACCCCTGGGCGAGCAGTACTTC | CASSGGSPLGEQYF
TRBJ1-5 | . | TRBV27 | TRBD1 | TGTGCCAGCAGTCGCTCCAGGGGGTCTAGCAATCAGCCCCAGCATTTT | CASSRSRGSSNQPQHF
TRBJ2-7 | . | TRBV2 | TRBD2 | TGTGCCAGCAGTACTAGCGGGGGAGGGTACGAGCAGTACTTC | CASSTSGGGYEQYF
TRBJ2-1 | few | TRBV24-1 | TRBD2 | TGTGCCACCAGTGGGCGGGGGATGTCCTACAATGAGCAGTTCTTC | CATSGRGMSYNEQFF
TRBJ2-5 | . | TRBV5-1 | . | TGCGCCAGCAGCTCAGGGTATTCGGAGACCCAGTACTTC | CASSSGYSETQYF
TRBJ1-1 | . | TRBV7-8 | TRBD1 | TGTGCCAGCAGCCCCAACAGGGGATTGGACACTGAAGCTTTCTTT | CASSPNRGLDTEAFF
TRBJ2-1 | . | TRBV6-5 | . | TGTGCCAGCAGCCTACTCAAAGGGAGAGGTGAGCAGTTCTTC | CASSLLKGRGEQFF
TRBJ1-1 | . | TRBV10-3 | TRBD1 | TGTGCCATCAGGGACAGGGAAGATGAAGCTTTCTTT | CAIRDREDEAFF
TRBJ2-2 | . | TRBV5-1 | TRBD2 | TGCGCCAGCATCCTGGCGGGGGGGCCCGGGGAGCTGTTTTTT | CASILAGGPGELFF
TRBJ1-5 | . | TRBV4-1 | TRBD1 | TGCGCCAGCAGCCAAGAAAGGGCGGACAGGAATCAGCCCCAGCATTTT | CASSQERADRNQPQHF